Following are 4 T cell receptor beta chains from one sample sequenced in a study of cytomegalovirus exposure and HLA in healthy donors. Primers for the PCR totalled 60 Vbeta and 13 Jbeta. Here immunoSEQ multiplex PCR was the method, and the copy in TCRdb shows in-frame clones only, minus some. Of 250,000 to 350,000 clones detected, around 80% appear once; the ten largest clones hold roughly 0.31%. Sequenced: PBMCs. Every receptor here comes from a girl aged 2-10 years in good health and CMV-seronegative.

The CDR3 protein is CSVYRVSGFF. CDR3 sequence (DNA): TGCAGCGTTTACAGGGTCTCCGGTTTCTTT. The chain couples TRBV29-1 to TRBJ1-1; the D gene is possibly TRBD1 (6 bases). The germline V and J ends were trimmed by 5 bases and 13 bases, with 14 bases remaining between them. This CDR3 spans 10 amino acids. The germline V gene encodes CDR1 SQVTM and CDR2 ANQGSEA.

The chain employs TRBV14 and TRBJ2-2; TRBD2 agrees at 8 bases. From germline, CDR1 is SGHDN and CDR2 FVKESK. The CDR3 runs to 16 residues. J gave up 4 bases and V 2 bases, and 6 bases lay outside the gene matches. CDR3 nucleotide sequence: TGTGCCAGCAGCCAAATCGTAGCGGGACCCACCGGGGAGCTGTTTTTT. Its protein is CASSQIVAGPTGELFF. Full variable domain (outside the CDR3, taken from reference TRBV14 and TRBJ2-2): EAGVTQFPSHSVIEKGQTVTLRCDPISGHDNLYWYRRVMGKEIKFLLHFVKESKQDESGMPNNRFLAERTGGTYSTLKVQPAELEDSGVYFCASSQIVAGPTGELFFGEGSRLTVL.

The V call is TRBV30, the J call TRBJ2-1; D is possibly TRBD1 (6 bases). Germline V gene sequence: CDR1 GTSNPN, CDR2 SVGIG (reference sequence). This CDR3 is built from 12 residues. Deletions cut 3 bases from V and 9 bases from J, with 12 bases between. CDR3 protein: CAWSRDIGEQFF. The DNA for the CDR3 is TGTGCCTGGAGCAGGGACATTGGTGAGCAGTTCTTC.

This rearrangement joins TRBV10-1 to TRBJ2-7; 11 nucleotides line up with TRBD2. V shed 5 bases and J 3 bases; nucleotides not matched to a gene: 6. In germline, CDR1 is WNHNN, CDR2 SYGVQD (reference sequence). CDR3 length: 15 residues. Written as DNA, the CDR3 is TGCGCCAGCAGTCCGGGACTAGCGGAGAACTACGAGCAGTACTTC. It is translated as CASSPGLAENYEQYF.